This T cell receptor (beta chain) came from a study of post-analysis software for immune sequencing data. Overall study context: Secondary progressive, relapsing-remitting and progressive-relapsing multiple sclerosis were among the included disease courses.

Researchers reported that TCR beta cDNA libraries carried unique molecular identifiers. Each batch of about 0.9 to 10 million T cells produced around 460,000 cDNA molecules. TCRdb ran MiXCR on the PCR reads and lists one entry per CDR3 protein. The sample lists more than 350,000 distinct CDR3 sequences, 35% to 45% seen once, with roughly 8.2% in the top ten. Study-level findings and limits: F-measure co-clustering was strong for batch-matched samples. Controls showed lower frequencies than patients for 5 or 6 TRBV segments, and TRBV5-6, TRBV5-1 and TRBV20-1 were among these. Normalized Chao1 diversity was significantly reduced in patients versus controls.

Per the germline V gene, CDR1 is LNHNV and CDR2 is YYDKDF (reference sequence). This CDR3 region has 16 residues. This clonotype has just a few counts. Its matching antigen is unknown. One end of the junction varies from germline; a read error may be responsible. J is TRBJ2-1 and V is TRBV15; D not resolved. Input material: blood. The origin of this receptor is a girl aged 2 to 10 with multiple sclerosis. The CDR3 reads CATSRDFPRSYDEQFF. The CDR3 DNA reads TGTGCCACCAGCAGAGATTTCCCTCGCTCCTACGATGAGCAGTTCTTC.